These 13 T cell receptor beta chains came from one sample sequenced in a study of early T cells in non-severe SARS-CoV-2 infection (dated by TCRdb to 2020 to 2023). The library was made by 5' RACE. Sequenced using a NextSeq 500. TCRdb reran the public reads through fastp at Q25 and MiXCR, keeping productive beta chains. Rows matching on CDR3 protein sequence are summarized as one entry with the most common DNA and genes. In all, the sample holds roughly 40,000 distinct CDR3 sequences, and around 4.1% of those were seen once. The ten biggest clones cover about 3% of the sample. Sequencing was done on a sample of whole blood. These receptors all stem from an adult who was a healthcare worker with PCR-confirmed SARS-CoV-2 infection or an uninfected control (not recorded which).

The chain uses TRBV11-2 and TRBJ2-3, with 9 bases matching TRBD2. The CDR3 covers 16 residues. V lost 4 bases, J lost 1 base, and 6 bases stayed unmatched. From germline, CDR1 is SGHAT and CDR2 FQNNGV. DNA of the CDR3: TGTGCCAGCAGCTCAAATAGCGGGAGAGGCACAGATACGCAGTATTTT. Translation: CASSSNSGRGTDTQYF.

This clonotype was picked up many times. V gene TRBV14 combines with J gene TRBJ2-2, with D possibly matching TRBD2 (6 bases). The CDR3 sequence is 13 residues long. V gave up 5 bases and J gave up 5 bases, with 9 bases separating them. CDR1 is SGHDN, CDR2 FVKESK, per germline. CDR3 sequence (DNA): TGTGCCAGCAGCGTGGGAGGAACCGGGGAGCTGTTTTTT. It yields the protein CASSVGGTGELFF.

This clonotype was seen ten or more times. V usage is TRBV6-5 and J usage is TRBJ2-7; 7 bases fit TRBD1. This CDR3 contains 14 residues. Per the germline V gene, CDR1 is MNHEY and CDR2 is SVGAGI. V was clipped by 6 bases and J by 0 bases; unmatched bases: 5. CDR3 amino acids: CASRPGGFSYEQYF. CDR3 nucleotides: TGTGCCAGCAGACCAGGGGGATTCTCCTACGAGCAGTACTTC.

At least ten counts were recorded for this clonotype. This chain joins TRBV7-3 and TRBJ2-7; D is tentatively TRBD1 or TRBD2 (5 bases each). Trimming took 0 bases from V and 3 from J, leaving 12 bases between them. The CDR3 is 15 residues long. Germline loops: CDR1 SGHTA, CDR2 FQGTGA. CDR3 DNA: TGTGCCAGCAGCTTAACTGGGGACGGGTTCTACGAGCAGTACTTC. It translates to CASSLTGDGFYEQYF.

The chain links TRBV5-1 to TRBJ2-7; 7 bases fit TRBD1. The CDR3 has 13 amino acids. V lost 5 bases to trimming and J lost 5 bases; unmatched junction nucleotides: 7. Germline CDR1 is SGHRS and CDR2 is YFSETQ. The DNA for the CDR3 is TGCGCCAGCAGTCCGGAAGGGGGCAACGAGCAGTACTTC. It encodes CASSPEGGNEQYF.

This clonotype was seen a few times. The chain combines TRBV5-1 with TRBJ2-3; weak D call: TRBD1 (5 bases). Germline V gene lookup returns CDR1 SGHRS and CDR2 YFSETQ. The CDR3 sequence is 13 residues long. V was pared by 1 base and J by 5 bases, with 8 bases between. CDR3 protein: CASSLPQGDTQYF. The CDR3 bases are TGCGCCAGCAGCTTGCCCCAGGGAGATACGCAGTATTTT.

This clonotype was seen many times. The CDR3 protein is CASSLVRVPGNTIYF. CDR3 nucleotides: TGTGCCAGCAGCTTAGTGAGGGTACCTGGAAACACCATATATTTT. The chain employs TRBV11-2 and TRBJ1-3; D gene unclear. CDR1 SGHAT and CDR2 FQNNGV come from the germline V gene. This CDR3 region has 15 residues. Trimming pared 1 base from V and 2 bases from J, leaving 9 bases between.

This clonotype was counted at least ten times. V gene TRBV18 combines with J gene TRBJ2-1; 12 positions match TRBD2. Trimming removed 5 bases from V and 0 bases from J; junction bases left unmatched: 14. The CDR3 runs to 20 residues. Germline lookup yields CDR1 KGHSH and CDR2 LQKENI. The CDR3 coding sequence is TGTGCCAGCTCATGGACCGTGGGACTAGCGGGTGAAAGCTCCTACAATGAGCAGTTCTTC. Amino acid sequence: CASSWTVGLAGESSYNEQFF.

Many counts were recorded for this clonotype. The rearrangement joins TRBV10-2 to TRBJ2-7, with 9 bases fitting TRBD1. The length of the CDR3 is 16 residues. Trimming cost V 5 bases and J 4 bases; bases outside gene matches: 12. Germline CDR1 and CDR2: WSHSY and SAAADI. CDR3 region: CASSKIKQGAHYEQYF. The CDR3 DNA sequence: TGCGCCAGCAGTAAGATCAAACAGGGGGCCCATTACGAGCAGTACTTC.

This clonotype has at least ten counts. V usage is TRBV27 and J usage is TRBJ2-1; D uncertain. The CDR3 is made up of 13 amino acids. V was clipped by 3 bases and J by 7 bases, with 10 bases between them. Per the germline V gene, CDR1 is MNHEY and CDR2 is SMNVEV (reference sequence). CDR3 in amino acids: CASSLARDNEQFF. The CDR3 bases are TGTGCCAGCAGTTTGGCTAGAGATAATGAGCAGTTCTTC.

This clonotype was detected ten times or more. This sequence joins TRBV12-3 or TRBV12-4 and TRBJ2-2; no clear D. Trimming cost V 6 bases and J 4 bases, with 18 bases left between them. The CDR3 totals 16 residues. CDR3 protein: CASSPQKPRGTGELFF. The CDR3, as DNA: TGTGCCAGCAGCCCACAGAAACCTCGAGGCACCGGGGAGCTGTTTTTT.

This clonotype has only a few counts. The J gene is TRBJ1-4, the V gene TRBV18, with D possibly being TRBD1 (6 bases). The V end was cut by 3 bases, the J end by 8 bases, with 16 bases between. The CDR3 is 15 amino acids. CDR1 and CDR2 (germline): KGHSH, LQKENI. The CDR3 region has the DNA TGTGCCAGCTCACCGTCGGGGGACATAGGGGAAAAACTGTTTTTT. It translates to CASSPSGDIGEKLFF.

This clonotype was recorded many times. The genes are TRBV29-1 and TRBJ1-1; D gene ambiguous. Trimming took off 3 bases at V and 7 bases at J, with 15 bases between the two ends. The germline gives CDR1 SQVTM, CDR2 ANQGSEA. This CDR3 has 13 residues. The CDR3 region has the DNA TGCAGCGTTGAGGTGAATGATGGGTTTGAAGCTTTCTTT. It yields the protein CSVEVNDGFEAFF.